The 18 T cell receptor beta chains presented below share a single source sample, sequenced in a study of CD4+ T cells in melanoma. Method: immunoSEQ multiplex PCR; TCRdb's copy keeps in-frame clones and lacks some. This sample has 20,000 to 25,000 clones, with around 78% found just once. All receptors derive from a human donor with melanoma.

This clone was seen a handful of times. V gene TRBV7-2 combines with J gene TRBJ2-5; 15 bases align to TRBD2. CDR3 size: 17 residues. The junction had 9 bases not matched to a gene; V was cut back by 5 bases and J by 5 bases. From germline, CDR1 is SGHTA and CDR2 FQGNSA. The chain's CDR3 is CASSAGLAGGPRETQYF. In DNA, the CDR3 is TGTGCCAGCAGCGCTGGACTAGCGGGGGGGCCGAGGGAGACCCAGTACTTC.

This clone was recorded only once. The J gene is TRBJ1-5, the V gene TRBV2; D call uncertain. The CDR3 covers 14 residues. V was shortened by 5 bases and J by 2 bases, with 10 bases between the two germline ends. Per germline, CDR1 SNHLY and CDR2 FYNNEI. CDR3 sequence: CASSPDGRNQPQHF. In nucleotides, the CDR3 is TGTGCCAGCAGTCCTGACGGACGCAATCAGCCCCAGCATTTT.

The CDR3 protein is CASSRTRTSEEAFF. The CDR3 DNA reads TGTGCCAGCAGCAGGACTCGGACCTCCGAGGAAGCTTTCTTT. The chain couples TRBV9 to TRBJ1-1; no firm D call. The germline gives CDR1 SGDLS, CDR2 YYNGEE. The CDR3 has 14 residues. The V and J ends lost 4 bases and 8 bases respectively, with 18 bases between them.

The chain has TRBV7-3 and TRBJ2-2; TRBD1 agrees at 8 bases. The CDR3 consists of 14 residues. Germline CDR1 and CDR2: SGHTA and FQGTGA. Trimming removed 5 bases from V and 4 bases from J; junction bases left unmatched: 3. This chain's CDR3 is CASSRDRGTGELFF. Written as DNA, the CDR3 is TGTGCCAGCAGCCGCGACAGGGGCACCGGGGAGCTGTTTTTT.

J is TRBJ2-5 and V is TRBV5-6; 11 bases map to TRBD2. The trim removed 2 bases at V and 5 bases at J, leaving 5 bases unmatched. This CDR3 has 15 amino acids. Germline lookup yields CDR1 SGHDT and CDR2 YYEEEE. This chain's CDR3 is CASSFSGGARETQYF. CDR3 nucleotides: TGTGCCAGCAGCTTTAGCGGGGGGGCTCGGGAGACCCAGTACTTC.

V and J are TRBV15 and TRBJ2-1; a possible D gene is TRBD1 (6 bases). Trimming pared 3 bases from V and 10 bases from J, leaving 22 bases between. Germline V gives CDR1 LNHNV, CDR2 YYDKDF (reference sequence). This CDR3 is built from 16 residues. This chain's CDR3 is CATSRTGTRRSGEQFF. CDR3 coding DNA: TGTGCCACCAGCAGGACCGGGACACGGCGATCGGGAGAGCAGTTCTTC.

The chain employs TRBV10-1 and TRBJ1-1; D gene uncertain. Germline CDR1 reads WNHNN; CDR2 reads SYGVQD (reference sequence). The CDR3 has 11 residues. Trimming cost V 6 bases and J 2 bases, with 4 bases left between them. The CDR3 nucleotides are TGCGCCAGCAGAGATAACACTGAAGCTTTCTTT. This translates into CASRDNTEAFF.

The chain couples TRBV27 to TRBJ2-7, with a possible D match to TRBD1 (7 bases). Germline loops: CDR1 MNHEY, CDR2 SMNVEV (reference sequence). Trimming removed 5 bases at V and 9 bases at J, with 17 bases between. The CDR3 length is 13 residues. Here the CDR3 reads CASSPGGFGGQYF. CDR3 nucleotides: TGTGCCAGCAGTCCAGGGGGTTTCGGGGGGCAGTACTTC.

The genes are TRBV20-1 and TRBJ2-5, with no clear D. The CDR3 runs to 11 residues. Germline V gene lookup returns CDR1 DFQATT and CDR2 SNEGSKA (reference sequence). V was pared by 8 bases and J by 0 bases, with 7 bases between. Here the CDR3 reads CSMKDQETQYF. The CDR3 bases are TGCAGTATGAAGGACCAAGAGACCCAGTACTTC.

The chain links TRBV2 to TRBJ2-6, with D possibly TRBD1 on 6 matching bases. Between the trimmed V and J ends, which lost 6 bases and 2 bases, there was a span of 11 bases. This CDR3 is 15 amino acids long. CDR1 and CDR2 from the germline V gene are SNHLY and FYNNEI. The CDR3 region has the DNA TGTGCCAGCAGGCAGACAGGCACTGGGGCCAACGTCCTGACTTTC. Protein: CASRQTGTGANVLTF. Based on the CDR3 plus reference TRBV2 and TRBJ2-6, the full variable domain is EPEVTQTPSHQVTQMGQEVILRCVPISNHLYFYWYRQILGQKVEFLVSFYNNEISEKSEIFDDQFSVERPDGSNFTLKIRSTKLEDSAMYFCASRQTGTGANVLTFGAGSRLTVL.

The V gene is TRBV6-1, the J gene TRBJ2-2; D possibly corresponds to TRBD1 (6 bases). Between the trimmed V and J ends, which lost 4 bases and 3 bases, there was a span of 12 bases. The CDR3 runs to 15 residues. The germline V gene encodes CDR1 MNHNS and CDR2 SASEGT. The DNA of the CDR3 is TGTGCCAGCAGTGTCCGGACAGCTGACACCGGGGAGCTGTTTTTT. Translation: CASSVRTADTGELFF.

This chain joins TRBV29-1 and TRBJ1-3; D remains ambiguous. The V gene lost 2 bases and the J gene lost 2 bases, with 7 bases spanning the gap. Germline V gene sequence: CDR1 SQVTM, CDR2 ANQGSEA. The CDR3 has 13 residues. CDR3 nucleotides: TGCAGCGTTGAAACGGGGACTGGAAACACCATATATTTT. Encoded protein: CSVETGTGNTIYF.

V gene TRBV7-3 combines with J gene TRBJ2-3; D gene ambiguous. Germline CDR1 SGHTA, CDR2 FQGTGA. The CDR3 spans 13 residues. V was cut by 5 bases and J by 11 bases, with 17 bases left in between. This chain's CDR3 is CASSPTPDVEQYF. As DNA, the CDR3 is TGTGCCAGCAGCCCGACACCAGACGTGGAGCAGTATTTT.

As concerns this clone: Relative to the germline gene, one junction end is altered; a read error may explain this. The V gene is TRBV11-2, the J gene TRBJ2-3; D perhaps matches TRBD1 (6 bases). Per the germline V gene, CDR1 is SGHAT and CDR2 is FQNNGV. This CDR3 has 14 residues. CDR3 DNA sequence: TGTGCCAGCAGCCTTGGATGGGACACAGATATGCAGTATTTT. This translates into CASSLGWDTDMQYF.

This clone was observed a single time. Here the CDR3 reads CATSRGIDYGYTF. The CDR3 DNA is TGTGCCACCAGCCGGGGGATTGACTATGGCTACACCTTC. The chain combines TRBV15 with TRBJ1-2, with D possibly TRBD1 on 5 matching bases. The CDR3 extends over 13 amino acids. V was clipped by 5 bases and J by 3 bases, with 10 bases between them. Per the germline V gene, CDR1 is LNHNV and CDR2 is YYDKDF (reference sequence).

The chain combines TRBV6-1 with TRBJ1-4; D unclear. This CDR3 has 15 amino acids. Germline loops: CDR1 MNHNS, CDR2 SASEGT. V gave up 4 bases and J gave up 0 bases, with 9 bases separating them. Here the CDR3 DNA reads TGTGCCAGCAGTGTCCAGGTCACAACTAATGAAAAACTGTTTTTT. It translates to CASSVQVTTNEKLFF.

The J gene is TRBJ2-1, the V gene TRBV27; maybe TRBD1 (5 bases). The V gene's germline CDR1 is MNHEY and CDR2 SMNVEV (reference sequence). This CDR3 contains 11 residues. The V and J ends lost 2 bases and 10 bases respectively, with 6 bases between them. The CDR3 loop is CASSLGAEQFF. DNA of the CDR3: TGTGCCAGCAGTTTAGGGGCGGAGCAGTTCTTC.

This clone is a singleton in its sample. This chain connects TRBV9 to TRBJ2-3; tentatively, D is TRBD1 or TRBD2 (5 bases each). CDR1 is SGDLS, CDR2 YYNGEE, per germline. V gave up 8 bases and J gave up 9 bases, with 22 bases separating them. This CDR3 has 14 amino acids. For the CDR3, the DNA is TGTGCCAGTGCCCCGGGACCGCCGCAAAGGACGCAGTATTTT. Translating gives CASAPGPPQRTQYF.